Following are 5 T cell receptor beta chains from one sample sequenced in a study of cytomegalovirus exposure and HLA in healthy donors. Primers: 60 Vbeta forward and 13 Jbeta reverse. The repertoire was sequenced with immunoSEQ multiplex PCR; TCRdb's copy has only in-frame clones and lacks some. Found here are approximately 150,000 clones, 70% to 80% of them singletons; the top ten hold over 13%. Sample: PBMCs. These receptors were collected from a woman between 40 and 55 years old in good health and CMV-seronegative.

This clone was seen a handful of times. The J gene is TRBJ1-2, the V gene TRBV9; 7 nucleotides align to TRBD1. V lost 6 bases and J lost 5; bases outside the gene matches: 7. The CDR3 totals 13 residues. CDR1 and CDR2 (germline): SGDLS, YYNGEE. In DNA, the CDR3 is TGTGCCAGCACAAGACAGGGCTCATATGGCTACACCTTC. This encodes CASTRQGSYGYTF.

The V call is TRBV4-1, the J call TRBJ1-3, with D unclear. Germline CDR1 MGHRA, CDR2 YSYEKL. The CDR3 is made up of 16 amino acids. The chain's CDR3 is CATKKGVFSSGNTIYF. The DNA of the CDR3 is TGCGCTACCAAAAAAGGAGTTTTCAGCTCTGGAAACACCATATATTTT.

This chain's CDR3 is CASSDRGTSGTDTQYF. For the CDR3, the DNA is TGTGCCAGCAGTGACAGGGGTACTAGCGGAACAGATACGCAGTATTTT. The chain links TRBV6-4 to TRBJ2-3; TRBD2 matches 8 bases. The CDR3 has 16 amino acids. From germline, CDR1 is MRHNA and CDR2 SNTAGT. V dropped 2 bases and J dropped 3; count of bases not matched to a gene: 7.

The chain combines TRBV11-2 with TRBJ1-1; D is unresolved. The CDR3 consists of 13 residues. V was pared by 1 base and J by 5 bases, with 8 bases between. From germline, CDR1 is SGHAT and CDR2 FQNNGV. The CDR3 loop reads CASSLGGQTEAFF. DNA for the CDR3: TGTGCCAGCAGCTTAGGAGGGCAGACTGAAGCTTTCTTT.

This chain connects TRBV19 to TRBJ2-2; D unresolved. The germline V gene has CDR1 LNHDA and CDR2 SQIVND (reference sequence). The CDR3 is made up of 11 amino acids. Trimming took 3 bases from V and 9 from J, leaving 5 bases between them. CDR3 sequence (DNA): TGTGCCAGTAGTATTTCTCGGGAGCTGTTTTTT. Translated, it gives CASSISRELFF.